The T cell receptor beta chain under discussion was sequenced for a study of T cells after posttransplantation cyclophosphamide. General study findings and limits: TRB overlap between skin or GI tissue T cells and blood was limited.

Cells defined as naive were viable CD3+CD4+ or CD3+CD8+ and CCR7+CD45RA+CD45RO-CD95-CD27+CD28+. Germline-derived CDR1 and CDR2 are SNHLY and FYNNEI. This CDR3 spans 13 amino acids. In regard to this clone: Its antigen is still unknown. A read error may account for a junction end that differs from germline.

Using immunoSEQ multiplex PCR, the repertoire was profiled, and TCRdb retains in-frame clones only, with some absent. Among about 32,000 clones listed, about 89% were seen once. Sequencing used naive CD4+ T cells sorted from PBMCs. The TCR originated in a woman aged 55-70 years in good health, CMV-negative, and a related stem cell transplant donor. The chain has TRBV2 and TRBJ1-1; weak D call: TRBD1 (5 bases). The CDR3 loop is CASRAPQRTEAFF. Written as DNA, the CDR3 is TGTGCGAGCAGGGCTCCCCAACGCACTGAAGCTTTCTTT.